This T cell receptor (beta chain) was identified during a study of CD8 T cells in Susac syndrome. J lost 8 bases, V lost 7 bases, and 9 bases had no gene match. This CDR3 has 15 residues. CDR1 and CDR2 (germline): SEHNR, FQNEAQ (reference sequence). RNA was extracted with the RNeasy kit, and a quantity of about 0.5 to 1 ug was reverse transcribed using random hexamers. TCRdb re-analysed the immunoSEQ multiplex PCR reads in MiXCR, keeping a single row per CDR3 protein. Of some 70,000 distinct CDR3 sequences listed, about 94% are singletons. The clonotype originates from a human donor with multiple sclerosis. The chain recombines TRBV7-9 with TRBJ1-6; 9 nucleotides agree with TRBD1. Sequences were obtained from CD8+ T cells from PBMCs. The CDR3 DNA follows: TGTGCCAGCAACGCCGGGACAGGGCTAGATTCACCCCTCCACTTT. It translates to CASNAGTGLDSPLHF.